These 18 T cell receptor beta chains were all obtained from the same sample, sequenced in a study of Graves' ophthalmopathy and Graves' hyperthyroidism. Amplification targeted the TCR beta CDR3 regions, with RNA transcripts as the source material. Scientists carried out first-round RT-PCR using HTBI primers and then a second-round multiplex PCR. MiXCR, run by TCRdb on the multiplex PCR reads, gives a single entry per CDR3 protein. This table has around 1,200,000 distinct CDR3 sequences, around a third appearing once. The sequencing input was peripheral blood or thyroid tissue (not recorded which). The receptors stem from an adult man with Graves' hyperthyroidism.

This clonotype showed up many times. V usage is TRBV15 and J usage is TRBJ2-7; 8 bases are shared with TRBD2. The CDR3 extends over 14 amino acids. With V trimmed by 3 bases and J by 2 bases, 3 bases remained unmatched. Per the germline V gene, CDR1 is LNHNV and CDR2 is YYDKDF (reference sequence). CDR3 sequence (DNA): TGTGCCACCAGCAGGGCGCGGGGGGCCTACGAGCAGTACTTC. It yields the protein CATSRARGAYEQYF.

The sample holds a few counts of this clonotype. The chain carries TRBV2 and TRBJ1-6; 7 nucleotides agree with TRBD1. Germline loops: CDR1 SNHLY, CDR2 FYNNEI. The CDR3 totals 15 residues. V shed 7 bases and J 4 bases; nucleotides not matched to a gene: 7. CDR3 in DNA: TGTGCCAGCAACCGGGACAGATCGTATAATTCACCCCTCCACTTT. Translating it yields CASNRDRSYNSPLHF.

This clonotype came up a few times. The V call is TRBV4-3, the J call TRBJ1-5; D remains unclear. Germline-derived CDR1 and CDR2 are LGHNA and YSLEER. CDR3 length: 16 amino acids. Trimming took off 1 base at V and 0 bases at J, with 10 bases between the two ends. The CDR3 region is CASSQAAGFSNQPQHF. Here the CDR3 DNA reads TGCGCCAGCAGCCAAGCGGCGGGGTTTAGCAATCAGCCCCAGCATTTT.

This clonotype was seen ten or more times. The CDR3 coding sequence is TGTGCCAGCAGCCAAGACAGTCTCGCCACTGAAGCTTTCTTT. Encoded protein: CASSQDSLATEAFF. J is TRBJ1-1 and V is TRBV4-2; D gene unclear. The CDR3 is made up of 14 amino acids. Trimming took 0 bases from V and 4 from J, leaving 9 bases between them. Germline V gives CDR1 LGHNA, CDR2 YNFKEQ.

This clonotype was detected a few times. The rearrangement joins TRBV12-3 or TRBV12-4 to TRBJ1-5; a possible D gene is TRBD1 (6 bases). Trimming took off 5 bases at V and 8 bases at J, with 19 bases between the two ends. There are 15 residues in the CDR3. The CDR3 sequence: CASSAETGPSEPQHF. The CDR3 DNA is TGTGCCAGCAGTGCCGAAACAGGGCCATCTGAGCCCCAGCATTTT.

The chain employs TRBV7-9 and TRBJ1-2; 8 bases fit TRBD1. Germline V gene lookup returns CDR1 SEHNR and CDR2 FQNEAQ (reference sequence). This CDR3 spans 14 amino acids. After removal of 6 bases from V and 4 bases from J, the junction contained 7 bases not matched to a gene. The CDR3 loop is CASSAAGGSYGYTF. CDR3 DNA: TGTGCCAGCAGTGCCGCAGGGGGCTCCTATGGCTACACCTTC. Supplemented by reference TRBV7-9 and TRBJ1-2, the full variable domain reads DTGVSQNPRHKITKRGQNVTFRCDPISEHNRLYWYRQTLGQGPEFLTYFQNEAQLEKSRLLSDRFSAERPKGSFSTLEIQRTEQGDSAMYLCASSAAGGSYGYTFGSGTRLTVV.

The chain couples TRBV29-1 to TRBJ2-7; possible D gene TRBD1, 5 bases. The V end was cut by 4 bases, the J end by 0 bases, with 13 bases between. Germline CDR1 reads SQVTM; CDR2 reads ANQGSEA. This CDR3 is 14 amino acids long. The CDR3 loop is CSVGGRTNSYEQYF. The CDR3 DNA follows: TGCAGCGTTGGGGGTAGGACAAACTCCTACGAGCAGTACTTC.

The V call is TRBV7-3, the J call TRBJ2-2; no firm D call. Germline V gene sequence: CDR1 SGHTA, CDR2 FQGTGA. CDR3 length: 14 residues. V was pared by 2 bases and J by 8 bases, with 12 bases between. CDR3 sequence reads: CASSLGPVNGELFF. CDR3 sequence (DNA): TGTGCCAGCAGCTTAGGTCCTGTCAATGGGGAGCTGTTTTTT. The variable domain in full, completed from reference TRBV7-3 and TRBJ2-2, reads GAGVSQTPSNKVTEKGKYVELRCDPISGHTALYWYRQSLGQGPEFLIYFQGTGAADDSGLPNDRFFAVRPEGSVSTLKIQRTERGDSAVYLCASSLGPVNGELFFGEGSRLTVL.

The CDR3 region has the DNA TGCAGTGCTAGAGACCCTCGGACAGGGGATAATTCACCCCTCCACTTT. Encoded protein: CSARDPRTGDNSPLHF. The chain joins TRBV20-1 to TRBJ1-6; 9 bases are a match to TRBD1. Unmatched junction bases numbered 5, after V lost 0 bases and J lost 5 bases. Germline lookup yields CDR1 DFQATT and CDR2 SNEGSKA (reference sequence). The CDR3 covers 16 residues.

The chain couples TRBV27 to TRBJ1-1; D possibly corresponds to TRBD1 (5 bases). This CDR3 region has 16 residues. In germline, CDR1 is MNHEY, CDR2 SMNVEV (reference sequence). V lost 0 bases to trimming and J lost 1 base, with 12 bases between them. CDR3 sequence reads: CASSLSGRTRNTEAFF. CDR3 nucleotide sequence: TGTGCCAGCAGTTTATCGGGACGTACTAGGAACACTGAAGCTTTCTTT.

To note about this clonotype: At one of its ends the junction is not consistent with the germline gene, which may arise from a read error. The CDR3 nucleotides read TGTGCCAGCAGTTATATACATTATAGCAATCAGCCCCAGCATTTT. Encoded protein: CASSYIHYSNQPQHF. The chain is built from TRBV10-3 and TRBJ1-5; D remains unclear. Germline assignment: CDR1 ENHRY and CDR2 SYGVKD. The CDR3 has 15 residues.

This clonotype was picked up many times. This chain uses TRBV2 with TRBJ1-3; D gene uncertain. The CDR3 is made up of 16 amino acids. Trimming cost V 2 bases and J 4 bases, with 15 bases left between them. Per the germline V gene, CDR1 is SNHLY and CDR2 is FYNNEI. CDR3 sequence: CASSERGAGSGNTIYF. CDR3 nucleotide sequence: TGTGCCAGCAGTGAACGGGGAGCAGGTTCAGGAAACACCATATATTTT.

This clonotype has at least ten counts. The V call is TRBV7-9, the J call TRBJ1-2; D not certain. V was trimmed by 5 bases and J by 7 bases, leaving 20 bases between them. The CDR3 totals 15 residues. Looked up from germline, CDR1 is SEHNR and CDR2 is FQNEAQ (reference sequence). DNA of the CDR3: TGTGCCAGCAGCCCCGGGTCAACTGCAGGTTCTGGCTACACCTTC. This encodes CASSPGSTAGSGYTF.

The chain carries TRBV20-1 and TRBJ2-5; TRBD1 matches 10 bases. The CDR3 is 16 residues long. Germline values: CDR1 DFQATT, CDR2 SNEGSKA (reference sequence). Losses at the gene ends were 4 bases for V and 1 base for J; bases not matched to a gene: 9. CDR3 sequence: CSATYTGQGPQETQYF. CDR3 in DNA: TGCAGTGCTACGTATACGGGACAGGGGCCCCAAGAGACCCAGTACTTC.

J is TRBJ1-3 and V is TRBV11-3; D is unresolved. The CDR3 covers 16 residues. The germline V gene encodes CDR1 SGHNT and CDR2 YENEEA. V dropped 5 bases and J dropped 0 bases, with 14 bases sitting between them. The CDR3 DNA reads as TGTGCCAGCAGCCCACAACGACTGAGCTCTGGAAACACCATATATTTT. As protein: CASSPQRLSSGNTIYF.

The CDR3 coding sequence is TGTGCCGGCTCCCCGTTCGGGGGAGGCCGCTACGAGCAGTACTTC. Translation gives CAGSPFGGGRYEQYF. J is TRBJ2-7 and V is TRBV6-5; tentatively, D is TRBD2 (6 bases). Germline CDR1 is MNHEY and CDR2 is SVGAGI. CDR3 length equals 15 residues. V shed 11 bases and J shed 3 bases, with 23 bases lying between them.

This clonotype has a count of ten or more. This chain links TRBV7-9 with TRBJ2-7, with D perhaps matching TRBD2 (7 bases). From germline, CDR1 is SEHNR and CDR2 FQNEAQ (reference sequence). This CDR3 spans 14 amino acids. V was shortened by 2 bases and J by 7 bases, with 15 bases between the two germline ends. CDR3 protein: CASSLQGTTVEQYF. For the CDR3, the DNA is TGTGCCAGCAGCTTACAGGGGACTACGGTGGAGCAGTACTTC. The full variable domain, completed using reference TRBV7-9 and TRBJ2-7, is DTGVSQNPRHKITKRGQNVTFRCDPISEHNRLYWYRQTLGQGPEFLTYFQNEAQLEKSRLLSDRFSAERPKGSFSTLEIQRTEQGDSAMYLCASSLQGTTVEQYFGPGTRLTVT.

In this sample, this clonotype turned up a few times. The genes are TRBV20-1 and TRBJ2-7; 8 nucleotides line up with TRBD1. CDR3 length: 15 residues. CDR1 is DFQATT and CDR2 is SNEGSKA in the germline V gene (reference sequence). Trimming cost V 3 bases and J 0 bases; bases outside gene matches: 7. The CDR3 DNA reads TGCAGTGCTAGGGATGCGGACAGGGTCTCCTACGAGCAGTACTTC. Amino acid sequence: CSARDADRVSYEQYF.